This is a list of T cell receptor beta chains from one sample in a study of shared clonotypes between healthy human individuals. The assay was immunoSEQ multiplex PCR, and TCRdb's table has in-frame clones only and misses some. The data show about 650,000 clones, over 95% seen once. The sequencing sample was made of naive CD8+ T cells sorted from blood. These receptors were taken from a woman aged 25 to 39 in good health. Both conserved end residues are trimmed from each CDR3. The order of the fields is V gene, CDR3 length, J gene, CDR3 protein.

>TRBV5-6|15|TRBJ2-2
ASSLRNGREGTGELF
>TRBV13|10|TRBJ2-7
ASSGSGKGQY
>TRBV9|10|TRBJ1-2
ASSGILDGYT
>TRBV7-2|9|TRBJ2-1
ASSRESEQF
>TRBV9|13|TRBJ2-3
ASSVSSGSSDTQY
>TRBV5-1|11|TRBJ2-3
ASMPSGTDTQY
>TRBV29-1|14|TRBJ2-6
SVEDFELSGANVLT
>TRBV29-1|13|TRBJ2-1
SVPNPGQGLNEQF
>TRBV11-2|10|TRBJ2-7
ASSFRENEQY
>TRBV28|9|TRBJ1-1
ASSLGTEAF
>TRBV19|14|TRBJ1-5
ASSTMTGGAYQPQH
>TRBV5-6|15|TRBJ1-3
ASSLGSSRASGNTIY
>TRBV4-1|11|TRBJ2-7
ASSQGSAYEQY
>TRBV7-8|9|TRBJ2-5
ASSLGGGEY
>TRBV13|12|TRBJ2-7
ASSQGQGSYEQY
>TRBV12-5|11|TRBJ2-1
ASGAGLHNEQF
>TRBV6-5|12|TRBJ2-5
ASRRPGQQETQY
>TRBV4-1|15|TRBJ2-3
ASSPTGLAGAADTQY
>TRBV2|11|TRBJ2-7
ASSQGRAYEQY
>TRBV19|12|TRBJ1-5
ASSMGGIGQPQH
>TRBV2|10|TRBJ1-2
ASSETREGYT
>TRBV30|11|TRBJ1-3
AATASSGNTIY
>TRBV9|11|TRBJ2-7
ASSDLQGGEQY
>TRBV7-2|14|TRBJ1-5
ASSPRDRGINQPQH
>TRBV7-6|16|TRBJ2-1
ASSLGLAGMGSYNEQF
>TRBV7-9|12|TRBJ2-7
ASRTTRDNYEQY
>TRBV7-8|10|TRBJ2-1
ASSTGLPEQF
>TRBV7-8|14|TRBJ2-7
ASSLVVGPVNYEQY
>TRBV19|13|TRBJ1-5
ASSADRDSNQPQH
>TRBV7-9|12|TRBJ1-4
ASSVHATNEKLF
>TRBV25-1|11|TRBJ2-7
ASSEGDGHEQY
>TRBV29-1|12|TRBJ1-5
SVYDQGTHQPQH
>TRBV30|11|TRBJ1-1
AWTNRGSTEAF
>TRBV4-2|10|TRBJ2-7
ATKRGPYEQY
>TRBV7-2|12|TRBJ2-1
ASSVGQVYNEQF
>TRBV7-8|15|TRBJ2-3
ASSLVSWGSSTDTQY
>TRBV28|13|TRBJ2-1
ASSYLAESYNEQF
>TRBV27|10|TRBJ2-5
ASSWGTGVQY
>TRBV7-9|11|TRBJ2-7
ASRPDSPYEQY
>TRBV27|14|TRBJ2-5
ASSSGTSGIRETQY
>TRBV25-1|10|TRBJ2-3
ASSSEADTQY
>TRBV9|13|TRBJ1-2
ASSLRGRSGYGYT
>TRBV5-1|12|TRBJ2-1
ASILGVGRDEQF
>TRBV25-1|16|TRBJ2-3
ASSETPGTSGRTDTQY
>TRBV19|11|TRBJ2-2
ASRTANTGELF
>TRBV2|14|TRBJ2-1
ASGVGSTSSYNEQF
>TRBV7-8|10|TRBJ2-7
ASSLDLFEQY
>TRBV4-2|17|.
ASSQAGAATGTDSYEQY
>TRBV6-5|13|TRBJ2-1
ASSFTGQGYNEQF
>TRBV20-1|9|TRBJ2-7
STLDGHEQY
>TRBV7-9|14|TRBJ1-2
ASSLIPGIETYGYT
>TRBV28|12|TRBJ2-1
ASSLVAGGREQF
>TRBV5-6|14|TRBJ2-3
ASSSPTPLLTDTQY